This TCR beta chain is from a study of blood T cell repertoires in COVID-19. Followed longitudinally, the Seattle patients had been enrolled during active infection. The V gene lost 0 bases and the J gene lost 2 bases, with 17 bases spanning the gap. The CDR3 is 18 residues long. Germline loops: CDR1 LNHNV, CDR2 YYDKDF (reference sequence). Source study methods: From reference gene primer amplification, estimates of nucleated cell counts were derived. The method was immunoSEQ multiplex PCR; TCRdb's version includes in-frame clones alone and lacks a portion of them. That table gives V, J and clone size, and the DNA gave D and trimming. Of 300,000 to 400,000 clones listed, 90% were seen once; the top ten hold 2.5% to 3.5%.

The V call is TRBV15, the J call TRBJ2-4; TRBD2 might be the D (5 bases). The receptor's source is a woman aged 25-40 years with COVID-19, enrolled during active disease. Sequenced: peripheral blood. The CDR3 loop reads CATSREAVTTYPKNIQYF. CDR3 bases: TGTGCCACCAGCAGAGAAGCGGTAACAACCTACCCCAAAAACATTCAGTACTTC.